Listed here is a single TCR beta chain. The data originate from a study of blood T cell repertoires in COVID-19. Participants were aged about 18 to 100 years from approximately 23 US areas. Participant-reported clinical history was the basis for cohort assignment. The ends were cut back, 0 bases at V and 0 bases at J, with 5 bases in the middle. The CDR3 sequence is 14 residues long. CDR1 is MGHRA, CDR2 YSYEKL, per germline. Sequencing was performed with immunoSEQ multiplex PCR; in TCRdb, only in-frame clones are kept and a portion is missing. The table lists 270,000 or so clones, approximately 89% of them singletons.

The sample taken for sequencing was PBMCs or T cells enriched from blood (not recorded which). This chain uses TRBV4-1 with TRBJ1-1, with D unresolved. The origin of this receptor is a man aged 40-49 years who had been exposed to COVID-19. This CDR3 reads CASSQERLNTEAFF. The DNA for the CDR3 is TGCGCCAGCAGCCAAGAGCGATTGAACACTGAAGCTTTCTTT.